Detailed here is one T cell receptor (beta chain). The antigen is unknown. The sample belongs to a study of identical twins. Findings of the study overall: Zero-insertion analyses could be partly confounded by invariant MAIT and iNKT cells. In monozygotic twins, models underestimated the sharing of out-of-frame TCR alpha. Excess sharing between twins was weaker in beta out-of-frame sequences.

TCRdb used MiXCR to reprocess the 5' RACE reads, holding one entry per CDR3 protein. The table shows 510,000 or so distinct CDR3 sequences, with roughly 15% occurring only once. V shed 0 bases and J shed 2 bases, with 6 bases lying between them. This CDR3 has 13 residues. The germline V gene encodes CDR1 SGHDT and CDR2 YYEEEE. These same records also appear under a second study, on yellow fever vaccine responses in identical twins.

The clonotype comes from a woman in her late teens or twenties in good health. The chain uses TRBV5-6 and TRBJ2-7, with unresolved D. The specimen sequenced was CD4+ T cells sorted from blood. CDR3 protein: CASSLGNPYEQYV. The CDR3 region has the DNA TGTGCCAGCAGCTTGGGGAATCCCTACGAGCAGTACGTC.